The clone carrying this T cell receptor beta chain has a single count. Its antigen is not known. The junction shows a germline mismatch at one end, possibly a read error. This record comes from a study of tumor and adjacent non-tumor tissue in lung cancer. Overall study: Stage I to III disease affected some 11 men and roughly 5 women aged about 30 to 85.

The study, taken as a whole, reports: Significantly higher TCR diversity was found in tumor than normal lung. In normal lung, the top 100 clones were significantly more dominant than in tumor. Patients with more diverse tumor TCRs had worse survival.

A modified ARM-PCR protocol with three rounds of nested PCR amplified TCRbeta. TCRdb re-analysed the multiplex PCR reads in MiXCR, keeping a single row per CDR3 protein. The sample contains fewer than 100,000 distinct CDR3 sequences, around 80% of which appear only once. This sample's RNA came from whole unsorted tissue. The normal lung tissue was taken more than 3 cm from the tumor edge. CDR1 and CDR2 from the germline V gene are SQVTM and ANQGSEA. This CDR3 spans 13 amino acids. Sequenced material: distant non-tumor lung tissue. The TCR originated in a woman in her forties or fifties with non-small cell lung cancer. J is TRBJ2-1 and V is TRBV29-1, with D perhaps matching TRBD1 or TRBD2 (5 bases each). CDR3 nucleotide sequence: TGCAGCGTTGCACCCTGGGGGAGCAATGAGCAGCTCTTC. Its protein is CSVAPWGSNEQLF.